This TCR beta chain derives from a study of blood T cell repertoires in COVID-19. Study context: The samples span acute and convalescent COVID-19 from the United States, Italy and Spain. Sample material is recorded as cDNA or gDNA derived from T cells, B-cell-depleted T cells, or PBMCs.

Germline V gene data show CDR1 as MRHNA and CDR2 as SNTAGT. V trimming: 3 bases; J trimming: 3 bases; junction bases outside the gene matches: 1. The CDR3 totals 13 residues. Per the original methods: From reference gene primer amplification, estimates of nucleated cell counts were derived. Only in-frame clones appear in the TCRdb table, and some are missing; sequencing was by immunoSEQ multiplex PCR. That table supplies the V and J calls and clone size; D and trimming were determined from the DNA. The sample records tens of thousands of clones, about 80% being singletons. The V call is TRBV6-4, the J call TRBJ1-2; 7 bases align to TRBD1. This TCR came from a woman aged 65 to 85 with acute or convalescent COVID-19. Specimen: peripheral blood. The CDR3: CASSETGYYGYTF. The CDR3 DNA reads TGTGCCAGCAGTGAGACAGGGTACTATGGCTACACCTTC.